This T cell receptor beta chain is drawn from a study of blood T cell repertoires in COVID-19. Study in general: Sites across the United States, Italy and Spain contributed samples from acute and convalescent COVID-19. Sources were T cells, B-cell-depleted T cells, or PBMCs; the material itself was cDNA or gDNA.

Original methodology: It was from reference gene primer amplification that nucleated cell counts were estimated. TCRdb's copy holds only in-frame clones and misses some; the assay was immunoSEQ multiplex PCR. D and trimming come from the DNA, and the V and J calls and clone size come from that table. The sample shows about 36,000 clones, approximately 78% of them seen only once. Germline V gene sequence: CDR1 SGHTA, CDR2 FQGNSA. V gave up 4 bases and J gave up 3 bases; unmatched junction bases: 1. The length of the CDR3 is 13 residues. The source is a human donor in a cohort sampled during active or convalescent COVID-19. The donor label of this sample is uncertain. Sequencing was performed on peripheral blood. The chain recombines TRBV7-2 with TRBJ2-7, with 9 positions matching TRBD2. CDR3 in DNA: TGTGCCAGCAGCTCACTAGCGGGCTACGAGCAGTACTTC. As protein: CASSSLAGYEQYF.